The source of this T cell receptor (beta chain) is a study of OX40 agonist ivuxolimab in advanced cancers. Describing the broader study: Ivuxolimab was an agonistic, fully human IgG2 monoclonal antibody directed against OX40 (CD134), a costimulatory receptor. In the dose-escalation cohort, over 65% of patients were male, and the mean age was roughly 60 years, with a range of about 23 to 85. The purpose of peripheral TCRbeta sequencing was to test whether ivuxolimab changed TCR sequence diversity and led to clonal T-cell expansion. Of the approximately 50 dose-escalation patients, hepatocellular carcinoma was present in 19, melanoma in roughly 15, renal cell carcinoma in 9 and head and neck cancer in 9. The monotherapy dose-escalation portion (N ≈ 52 patients) of the phase I ivuxolimab trial is reported in the paper. Three dose-escalation patients achieved partial responses, one with hepatocellular carcinoma and two with cutaneous melanoma. Intravenous ivuxolimab was administered to patients every 2 weeks at six dose levels: 0.01, 0.1, 0.3, 1.5, 3 and 10 mg/kg. Patients were allowed to have had prior anti-PD-1, anti-PD-L1 or anti-CTLA-4 therapy, and 30% to 40% of the dose-escalation patients had been treated with checkpoint inhibitors.

Concerning this clone itself: Its cognate antigen has yet to be identified. At one end the junction does not follow the germline gene, possibly because of a read error.

Patients with autoimmune disease history or receiving systemic immunosuppression were excluded from the trial. Peripheral blood for TCR sequencing was drawn from every dose cohort at baseline, at cycle 4 day 1 and at cycle 7 day 1. Samples were obtained from an open-label, multicenter, first-in-human phase I dose-escalation trial of ivuxolimab. Adults with locally advanced or metastatic head and neck squamous cell, hepatocellular, melanoma or renal cell carcinoma were enrolled in the trial. Before TCR sequencing, CD4+ T cells and CD8+ T cells from peripheral blood were sorted into separate populations. What the research found in general, with its limitations: Low levels of normalized T-cell clonal expansion were also seen in some patients who did not respond. In partial responders in the 0.1-3.0 mg/kg groups, normalized peripheral clonal expansion was found to be among the lowest, especially among CD8+ T cells. At doses from 0.1 to 3.0 mg/kg, clonal expansion was seen in both CD4+ and CD8+ blood T cells between baseline and week 6. Which antigens the clonally expanded peripheral T cells were specific for was not determined. After ivuxolimab, expanded clones were on average more numerous among CD8+ T cells than among CD4+ T cells.

To sequence the TCRbeta CDR3 region, genomic DNA was isolated from the sorted cells. TCRbeta CDR3 regions were sequenced using the immunoSEQ Assay. TCRdb took over this immuneACCESS table, retaining in-frame rearrangements with V and J assigned. Such tables are incomplete; in checked studies, under half of the missing clones stem from an unresolved V gene, and the remainder is unexplained. This sample has approximately 32,000 clones in its table, and more than 70% of those were observed once. The ten biggest clones cover around a tenth of the sample. From its cysteine to its phenylalanine, the CDR3 spans 11 amino acids. Just CDR3 DNA is preserved here, 33 bases in frame from base 1. CDR1 is given as SGHDT and CDR2 as YYEEEE, both from the germline V gene.

In this chain, TRBV5-6 is recombined with TRBJ2-7; the D region possibly corresponds to TRBD1 (6 bases align). The source was CD4+ or CD8+ T cells sorted from blood, collected in a trial of the OX40 agonist ivuxolimab. The receptor was isolated from an adult with an advanced solid tumor such as melanoma, head and neck, liver or kidney cancer. The CDR3 is CASSLYRDTEF. The DNA reads as follows: TGTGCCAGCAGCTTGTACCGGGACACGGAATTC.